The clone carrying this TCR beta chain was counted only a few times. Antigen: not known. The data are from a study of identical twins. Germline V CDR1 and CDR2: LGHNA, YNFKEQ. The V end lost 6 bases, the J end lost 5 bases, and 13 bases lay between the germline ends. The CDR3 runs to 13 residues. From the 5' RACE reads, TCRdb called clonotypes with MiXCR, one entry per CDR3 protein. The data contain 1.5 million to 2 million distinct CDR3 sequences, 25% to 35% of them seen just once; the ten biggest clones take up approximately 0.25%. Study-wide points: Instead of following the same donors, the conclusions were based on cross-sectional statistical analysis. Monozygotic twins shared more out-of-frame TCR alpha than recombination models predicted.

The material sequenced was cord blood. This chain joins TRBV4-2 and TRBJ1-2, with D hard to call. The clonotype originates from a newborn girl in good health. The DNA for the CDR3 is TGTGCCAGCAGGAAAATCGGGGTTTATGGCTACACCTTC. Its translation: CASRKIGVYGYTF.